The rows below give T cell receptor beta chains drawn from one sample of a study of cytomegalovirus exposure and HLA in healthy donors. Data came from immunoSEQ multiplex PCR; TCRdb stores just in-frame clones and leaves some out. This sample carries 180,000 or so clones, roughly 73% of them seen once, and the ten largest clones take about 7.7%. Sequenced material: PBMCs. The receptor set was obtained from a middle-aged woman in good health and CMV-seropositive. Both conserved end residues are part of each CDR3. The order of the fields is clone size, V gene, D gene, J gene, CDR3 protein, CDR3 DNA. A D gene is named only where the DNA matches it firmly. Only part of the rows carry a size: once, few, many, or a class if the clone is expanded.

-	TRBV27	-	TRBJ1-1	CASRPITGNAEAFF	TGTGCCAGCAGGCCAATTACAGGGAACGCTGAAGCTTTCTTT
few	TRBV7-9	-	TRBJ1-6	CASSSERPHSPLHF	TGTGCCAGCAGCTCCGAGCGGCCGCATTCACCCCTCCACTTT
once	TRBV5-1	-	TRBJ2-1	CASSWAGTRNVNEQFF	TGCGCCAGCAGCTGGGCCGGGACTCGAAACGTTAATGAGCAGTTCTTC
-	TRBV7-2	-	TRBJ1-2	CASSLAGGGDHGYTF	TGTGCCAGCAGCTTAGCGGGCGGAGGAGACCATGGCTACACCTTC
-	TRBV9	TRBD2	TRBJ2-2	CASSFGLAGDTGELFF	TGTGCCAGCAGCTTCGGACTAGCGGGGGACACCGGGGAGCTGTTTTTT
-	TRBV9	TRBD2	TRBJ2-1	CASSVAGENYNEQFF	TGTGCCAGCAGCGTTGCGGGAGAGAACTACAATGAGCAGTTCTTC
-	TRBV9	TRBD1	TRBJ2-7	CASSPRGDRPYEQYF	TGTGCCAGCAGCCCAAGGGGGGACAGGCCGTACGAGCAGTACTTC
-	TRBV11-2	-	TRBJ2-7	CASSLDLQGTYEQYF	TGTGCCAGCAGCTTAGACCTACAGGGAACTTACGAGCAGTACTTC
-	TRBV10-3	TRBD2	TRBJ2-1	CAIKKTGLGANEQFF	TGTGCCATCAAAAAGACGGGACTAGGTGCCAATGAGCAGTTCTTC
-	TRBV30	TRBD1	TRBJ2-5	CAWSATTRTGTQYF	TGTGCCTGGAGTGCGACAACTCGGACAGGGACCCAGTACTTC
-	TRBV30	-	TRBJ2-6	CAWSLGGANVPTF	TGTGCCTGGAGTCTCGGTGGGGCCAACGTCCCGACTTTC
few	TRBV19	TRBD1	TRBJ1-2	CASSIEQGYYGYTF	TGTGCCAGTAGTATAGAACAGGGGTACTATGGCTACACCTTC
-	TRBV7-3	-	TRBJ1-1	CASSRGQGNTEAFF	TGTGCCAGCAGCCGGGGACAAGGGAACACTGAAGCTTTCTTT
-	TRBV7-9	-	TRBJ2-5	CASSLPVGPTGETQYF	TGTGCCAGCAGCTTACCAGTGGGGCCGACCGGGGAGACCCAGTACTTC
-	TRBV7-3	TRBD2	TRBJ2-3	CASSPQREMGGTQYF	TGTGCCAGCAGCCCCCAGCGGGAGATGGGTGGTACGCAGTATTTT
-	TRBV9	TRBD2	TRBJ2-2	CASSVHRLAGRAGELFF	TGTGCCAGCAGCGTTCATCGACTAGCGGGACGGGCCGGGGAGCTGTTTTTT
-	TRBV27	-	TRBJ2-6	CASSPRQNSVSGANVLTF	TGTGCCAGCAGTCCAAGACAGAACTCTGTCTCTGGGGCCAACGTCCTGACTTTC
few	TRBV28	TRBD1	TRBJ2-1	CASNLGTGLLNEQFF	TGTGCCAGCAACCTAGGGACAGGGCTCCTCAATGAGCAGTTCTTC
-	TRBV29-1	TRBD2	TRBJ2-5	CSVGRGGRAGLETQYF	TGCAGCGTTGGGCGGGGCGGGAGAGCGGGTCTAGAGACCCAGTACTTC
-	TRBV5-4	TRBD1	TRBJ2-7	CASSLPGTGVYEQYF	TGTGCCAGCAGCCTACCTGGGACAGGGGTCTACGAGCAGTACTTC
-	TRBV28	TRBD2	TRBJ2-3	CASSPIAGITDTQYF	TGTGCCAGCAGCCCAATAGCGGGGATCACAGATACGCAGTATTTT
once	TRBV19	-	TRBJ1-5	CASRWAAGQPQHF	TGTGCCAGCCGCTGGGCGGCAGGGCAGCCCCAGCATTTT
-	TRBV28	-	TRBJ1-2	CASSSYGYTF	TGTGCCAGCAGTTCGTATGGCTACACCTTC
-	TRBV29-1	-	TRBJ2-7	CSVSSGFSYEQYF	TGCAGCGTCTCCAGCGGATTCTCCTACGAGCAGTACTTC
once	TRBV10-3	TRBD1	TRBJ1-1	CAISGGQGYTEAFF	TGTGCCATCAGTGGGGGACAGGGTTACACTGAAGCTTTCTTT
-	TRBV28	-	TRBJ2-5	CASSSPIRETQYF	TGTGCCAGCAGCTCTCCGATCCGGGAGACCCAGTACTTC
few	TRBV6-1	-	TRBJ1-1	CASSEIQGGITEAFF	TGTGCCAGCAGTGAAATACAGGGAGGGATCACTGAAGCTTTCTTT
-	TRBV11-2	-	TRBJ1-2	CASSARSYGYTF	TGTGCCAGCAGCGCCCGGTCCTATGGCTACACCTTC
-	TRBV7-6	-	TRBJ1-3	CASSSDRIGGNTIYF	TGTGCCAGCAGCTCAGACAGGATAGGTGGAAACACCATATATTTT